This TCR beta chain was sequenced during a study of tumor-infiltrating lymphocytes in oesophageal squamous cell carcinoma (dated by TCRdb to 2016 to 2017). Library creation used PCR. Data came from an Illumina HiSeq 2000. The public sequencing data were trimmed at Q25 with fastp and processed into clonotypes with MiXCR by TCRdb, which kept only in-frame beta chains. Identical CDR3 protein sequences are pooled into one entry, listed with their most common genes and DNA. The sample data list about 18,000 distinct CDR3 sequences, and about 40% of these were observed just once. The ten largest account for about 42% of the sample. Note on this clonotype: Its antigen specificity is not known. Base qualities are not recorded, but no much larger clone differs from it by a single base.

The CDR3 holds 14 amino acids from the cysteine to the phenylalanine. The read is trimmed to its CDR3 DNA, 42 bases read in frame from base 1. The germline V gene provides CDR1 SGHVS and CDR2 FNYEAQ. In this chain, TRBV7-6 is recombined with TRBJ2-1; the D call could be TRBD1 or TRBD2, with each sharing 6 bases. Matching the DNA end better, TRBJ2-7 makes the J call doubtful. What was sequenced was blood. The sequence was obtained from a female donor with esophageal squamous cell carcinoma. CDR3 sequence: CASRLRGDSYEQYF. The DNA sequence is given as TGTGCCAGCAGATTAAGGGGGGACTCCTACGAGCAGTACTTC.